This paragraph reports one T cell receptor beta chain. A junction end diverges from the germline sequence, so it may reflect a read error. Primed by a sample-barcoded 5' primer and a J-beta primer mix, a second PCR proceeded for about 6 to 11 cycles. The study obtained at least 2.5 million CDR3-containing paired-end reads from every sample. TCRdb reprocessed the 5' RACE reads with MiXCR, giving one entry per CDR3 protein. The sample shows roughly 2 million distinct CDR3 sequences, about 50% of them seen only once. This sample was taken from a study of blood T cells in healthy people across ages. Germline V gene sequence: CDR1 MNHNS, CDR2 SASEGT. This CDR3 region has 15 residues.

The V gene is TRBV6-1, the J gene TRBJ1-5; D gene unclear. This receptor was obtained from a woman aged 40 to 49 in good health. Source material: blood. The chain's CDR3 is CASSELSRLDQPQHF. CDR3 DNA sequence: TGTGCCAGTAGTGAATTGTCCAGATTGGATCAGCCCCAGCATTTT.